Sequencing of this T cell receptor beta chain was carried out in a study of T cells after yellow fever vaccination. Study in general: When fractions had low cell numbers, they were prepared with SMART-Seq v4 Ultra Low Input.

TCRdb called the 5' RACE reads again in MiXCR, with one record for every CDR3 protein. The table shows more than 300,000 distinct CDR3 sequences, with roughly 4.3% occurring only once. Study-level points and caveats: The appearance of a small share of clonotypes in both CD4 and CD8 compartments was observed. Weaker, the secondary response peaked sooner, at day 5 versus 15. Abundant clonotypes from the bulk population could get into FACS-sorted repertoires as contaminants.

This CDR3 is built from 15 residues. V was cut by 5 bases and J by 1 base, with 14 bases left in between. Germline V gene sequence: CDR1 MNHEY, CDR2 SMNVEV (reference sequence). There are a few counts of this clonotype. Its antigen is unknown. Source: PBMCs, taken 15 days after the yellow fever booster vaccination. This clonotype was obtained from a man aged 18 to 35 who received the YFV17D yellow fever vaccine. This chain joins TRBV27 and TRBJ2-5; D possibly corresponds to TRBD2 (6 bases). The CDR3 here is CASSLARGSQETQYF. The CDR3 DNA is TGTGCCAGCAGTCTAGCTCGGGGGAGCCAAGAGACCCAGTACTTC.